This T cell receptor beta chain was obtained from a study of blood T cell repertoires in COVID-19. Across the study: Material from acute and convalescent COVID-19 was sourced from the United States, Italy and Spain. Sample material is recorded as cDNA or gDNA derived from T cells, B-cell-depleted T cells, or PBMCs.

Germline values: CDR1 LGHNA, CDR2 YNFKEQ. The germline V and J ends were trimmed by 4 bases and 6 bases, with 10 bases remaining between them. The CDR3 extends over 14 amino acids. TCRdb's copy holds only in-frame clones and misses some; the assay was immunoSEQ multiplex PCR. The sample lists around 150,000 clones; 80% were seen once. The chain employs TRBV4-2 and TRBJ1-6, with D unresolved. The sequenced material came from peripheral blood. The source is a woman between 50 and 59 years old with acute or convalescent COVID-19. The CDR3 nucleotides read TGTGCCAGCAGCCGCGGTCAGAGTAATTCACCCCTCCACTTT. As protein: CASSRGQSNSPLHF.